The 10 T cell receptor beta chains below all came from one sample that was sequenced in a study of T cells in localized non-small cell lung cancer. Method: immunoSEQ multiplex PCR; TCRdb's copy keeps in-frame clones and lacks some. This table holds fewer than 95,000 clones, approximately 90% found once. The sequenced sample was PBMCs, obtained before any cancer treatment. These receptors all stem from a woman aged 35 to 70 with stage II squamous cell lung carcinoma.

The count of this clone is one. This rearrangement joins TRBV28 to TRBJ1-2; no clear D. Trimming cost V 8 bases and J 3 bases, with 25 bases left between them. Germline values: CDR1 MDHEN, CDR2 SYDVKM. There are 17 residues in the CDR3. DNA of the CDR3: TGTGCCAGCCGCCCCCTCGGAAGGATAGGTCAGCACTATGGCTACACCTTC. It codes for CASRPLGRIGQHYGYTF.

J is TRBJ1-2 and V is TRBV27; possibly TRBD1 for D (5 bases). CDR1 and CDR2 from the germline V gene are MNHEY and SMNVEV (reference sequence). The CDR3 spans 14 residues. Trimming took 6 bases from V and 0 from J, leaving 11 bases between them. As DNA, the CDR3 is TGTGCCAGCAGACCGGGACGGACTAACTATGGCTACACCTTC. Its protein product is CASRPGRTNYGYTF.

The chain has TRBV15 and TRBJ2-7; 13 nucleotides match TRBD2. Germline CDR1 and CDR2: LNHNV and YYDKDF (reference sequence). Unmatched junction bases numbered 5, after V lost 4 bases and J lost 2 bases. The CDR3 has 16 amino acids. As DNA, the CDR3 is TGTGCCACCAGCAAACAACTAGCGGGAGGGGCCTACGAGCAGTACTTC. Protein product: CATSKQLAGGAYEQYF.

This clone was seen only a few times. The rearrangement uses TRBV6-1 and TRBJ2-3, with D unclear. The CDR3 length is 15 residues. Trimming took 3 bases from V and 1 from J, leaving 11 bases between them. Per the germline V gene, CDR1 is MNHNS and CDR2 is SASEGT. The CDR3 protein is CASSEGFVGTDTQYF. In nucleotides, the CDR3 is TGTGCCAGCAGTGAGGGGTTCGTGGGCACAGATACGCAGTATTTT.

V usage is TRBV5-1 and J usage is TRBJ2-7; D is possibly TRBD1 or TRBD2 (5 bases each). Trimming left V 3 bases short and J 5 bases short, with 9 bases between. The CDR3 runs to 12 residues. The germline V gene has CDR1 SGHRS and CDR2 YFSETQ. The chain's CDR3 is CASSSEGNEQYF. The CDR3 nucleotides are TGCGCCAGCAGCTCAGAGGGGAACGAGCAGTACTTC. The full variable domain, with the rest looked up from reference TRBV5-1 and TRBJ2-7, is KAGVTQTPRYLIKTRGQQVTLSCSPISGHRSVSWYQQTPGQGLQFLFEYFSETQRNKGNFPGRFSGRQFSNSRSEMNVSTLELGDSALYLCASSSEGNEQYFGPGTRLTVT.

The gene calls are TRBV28 and TRBJ2-3; the D gene is possibly TRBD2 (6 bases). The length of the CDR3 is 16 residues. The V end was cut by 7 bases, the J end by 7 bases, with 24 bases between. The germline CDR1 and CDR2 sequences are MDHEN and SYDVKM. As DNA, the CDR3 is TGTGCCAGCACCCTCGACTTCGGGGGTGGGATGAATACGCAGTATTTT. Its translation is CASTLDFGGGMNTQYF.

The chain employs TRBV6-1 and TRBJ1-1, with D perhaps matching TRBD1 (5 bases). The V gene lost 5 bases and the J gene lost 6 bases, with 10 bases spanning the gap. Germline-derived CDR1 and CDR2 are MNHNS and SASEGT. The CDR3 has 12 residues. CDR3 protein: CASSWGAAEAFF. The CDR3 DNA follows: TGTGCCAGCAGTTGGGGCGCCGCTGAAGCTTTCTTT.

The CDR3 DNA follows: TGCGCCAGCAGCTCCCCCGGGCCGGGACAGCAAGAGACCCAGTACTTC. Translated, it gives CASSSPGPGQQETQYF. V and J are TRBV5-1 and TRBJ2-5; 7 positions match TRBD1. Germline values: CDR1 SGHRS, CDR2 YFSETQ. The J segment lost 2 bases and the V segment lost 3 bases, leaving 10 bases of the junction unmatched. The CDR3 runs to 16 residues.

The chain links TRBV9 to TRBJ2-3, with TRBD2 matching 9 bases. The germline V gene encodes CDR1 SGDLS and CDR2 YYNGEE. After removal of 0 bases from V and 4 bases from J, the junction contained 3 bases not matched to a gene. The CDR3 is made up of 15 amino acids. The DNA for the CDR3 is TGTGCCAGCAGCGTAGAACTAGCGGGCTCAGATACGCAGTATTTT. Translating gives CASSVELAGSDTQYF.

The chain employs TRBV27 and TRBJ2-3; D is unclear. V lost 0 bases and J lost 6, with 13 bases in between. This CDR3 is 15 amino acids long. Germline CDR1 and CDR2: MNHEY and SMNVEV (reference sequence). The CDR3 is CASSLSSKFRDTQYF. In nucleotides, the CDR3 is TGTGCCAGCAGTTTATCTTCTAAATTCAGGGATACGCAGTATTTT.